This record looks at one T cell receptor beta chain sequence and its context. The V gene's germline CDR1 is ENHRY and CDR2 SYGVKD. J was trimmed by 5 bases and V by 4 bases; bases with no gene match: 6. The CDR3 length is 15 residues. Original processing methods: Reference gene primers were amplified, and this amplification served to estimate nucleated cell counts. Sequenced by immunoSEQ multiplex PCR; TCRdb stores in-frame clones only, minus some. The V and J calls and the clone size are those of that table, but D and trimming were determined from the DNA. The sample holds tens of thousands of clones, approximately 86% seen once. The sample is drawn from a study of blood T cell repertoires in COVID-19. For the study at large: The study drew acute and convalescent COVID-19 samples from the United States, Italy and Spain. Nucleic acid was either cDNA or gDNA, and it came from T cells, B-cell-depleted T cells, or PBMCs.

The origin of this receptor is a woman in her forties or fifties with active or convalescent COVID-19. Source material: peripheral blood. The chain carries TRBV10-3 and TRBJ2-5, with 11 bases identical to TRBD1. The CDR3 DNA is TGTGCCATCAGTGCCCCGGACAGGGGGCTTGAGACCCAGTACTTC. Translated: CAISAPDRGLETQYF.